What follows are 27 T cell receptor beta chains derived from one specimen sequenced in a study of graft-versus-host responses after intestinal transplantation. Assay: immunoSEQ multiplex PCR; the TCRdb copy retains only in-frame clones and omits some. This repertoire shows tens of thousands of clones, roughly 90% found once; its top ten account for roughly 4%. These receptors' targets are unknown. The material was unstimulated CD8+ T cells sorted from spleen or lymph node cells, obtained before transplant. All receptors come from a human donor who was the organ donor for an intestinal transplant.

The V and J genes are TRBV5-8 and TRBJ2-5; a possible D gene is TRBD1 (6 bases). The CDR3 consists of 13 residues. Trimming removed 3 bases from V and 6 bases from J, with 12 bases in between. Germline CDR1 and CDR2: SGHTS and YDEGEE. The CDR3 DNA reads TGTGCCAGCAGCTCTGGGACACCTCAGACCCAGTACTTC. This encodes CASSSGTPQTQYF.

CDR3 coding DNA: TGTGCCAGCAGCCACCCTGAGAGACTATCCGGAATTGATACGCAGTATTTT. Translation: CASSHPERLSGIDTQYF. V and J are TRBV4-2 and TRBJ2-3; the D gene is possibly TRBD2 (5 bases). This CDR3 contains 17 residues. The ends were cut back, 3 bases at V and 6 bases at J, with 22 bases in the middle. The germline V gene encodes CDR1 LGHNA and CDR2 YNFKEQ.

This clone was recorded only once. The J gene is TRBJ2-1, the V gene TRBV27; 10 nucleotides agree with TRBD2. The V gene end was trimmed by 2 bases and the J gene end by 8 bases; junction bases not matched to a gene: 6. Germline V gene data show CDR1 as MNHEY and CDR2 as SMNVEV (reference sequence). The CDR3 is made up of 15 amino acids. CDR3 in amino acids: CASSLLAGAPDEQFF. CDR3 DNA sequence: TGTGCCAGCAGTTTACTAGCGGGGGCCCCAGATGAGCAGTTCTTC.

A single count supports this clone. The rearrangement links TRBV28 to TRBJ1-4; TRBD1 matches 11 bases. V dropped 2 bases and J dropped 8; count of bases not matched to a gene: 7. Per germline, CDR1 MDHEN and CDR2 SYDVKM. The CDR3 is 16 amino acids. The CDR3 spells CASSLGQGAEGEKLFF. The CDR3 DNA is TGTGCCAGCAGTTTAGGACAGGGGGCGGAGGGAGAAAAACTGTTTTTT.

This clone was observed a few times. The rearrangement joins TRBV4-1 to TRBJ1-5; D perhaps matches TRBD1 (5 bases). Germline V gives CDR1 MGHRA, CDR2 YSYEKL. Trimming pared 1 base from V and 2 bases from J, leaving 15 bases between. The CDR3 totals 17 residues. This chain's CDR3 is CASSQVPGGGRNQPQHF. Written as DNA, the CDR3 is TGCGCCAGCAGCCAAGTTCCTGGGGGGGGACGCAATCAGCCCCAGCATTTT.

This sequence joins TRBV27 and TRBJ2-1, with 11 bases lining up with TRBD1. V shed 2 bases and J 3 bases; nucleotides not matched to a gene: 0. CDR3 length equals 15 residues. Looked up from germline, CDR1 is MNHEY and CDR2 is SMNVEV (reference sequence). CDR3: CASSLGTGGYNEQFF. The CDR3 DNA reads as TGTGCCAGCAGTTTAGGGACAGGGGGCTACAATGAGCAGTTCTTC.

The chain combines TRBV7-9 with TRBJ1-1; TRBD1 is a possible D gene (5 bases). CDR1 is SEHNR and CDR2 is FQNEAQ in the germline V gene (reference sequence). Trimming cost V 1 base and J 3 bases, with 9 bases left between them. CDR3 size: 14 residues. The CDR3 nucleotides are TGTGCCAGCAGCTTAGTAAGCAGGGACACTGAAGCTTTCTTT. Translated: CASSLVSRDTEAFF.

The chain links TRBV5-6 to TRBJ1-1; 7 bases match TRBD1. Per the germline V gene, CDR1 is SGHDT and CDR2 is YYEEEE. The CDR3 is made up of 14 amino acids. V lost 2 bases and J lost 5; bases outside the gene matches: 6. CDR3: CASSFTTGVTEAFF. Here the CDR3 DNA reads TGTGCCAGCAGCTTCACAACAGGGGTTACTGAAGCTTTCTTT. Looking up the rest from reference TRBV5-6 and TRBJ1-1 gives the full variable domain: DAGVTQSPTHLIKTRGQQVTLRCSPKSGHDTVSWYQQALGQGPQFIFQYYEEEERQRGNFPDRFSGHQFPNYSSELNVNALLLGDSALYLCASSFTTGVTEAFFGQGTRLTVV.

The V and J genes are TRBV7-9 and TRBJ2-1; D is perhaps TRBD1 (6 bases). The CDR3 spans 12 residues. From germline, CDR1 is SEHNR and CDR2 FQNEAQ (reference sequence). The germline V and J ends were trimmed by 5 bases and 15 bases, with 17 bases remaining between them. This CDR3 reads CASSQEQGMMFF. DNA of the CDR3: TGTGCCAGCAGCCAAGAACAGGGTATGATGTTCTTC. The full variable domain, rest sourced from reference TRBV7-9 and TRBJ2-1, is DTGVSQNPRHKITKRGQNVTFRCDPISEHNRLYWYRQTLGQGPEFLTYFQNEAQLEKSRLLSDRFSAERPKGSFSTLEIQRTEQGDSAMYLCASSQEQGMMFFGPGTRLTVL.

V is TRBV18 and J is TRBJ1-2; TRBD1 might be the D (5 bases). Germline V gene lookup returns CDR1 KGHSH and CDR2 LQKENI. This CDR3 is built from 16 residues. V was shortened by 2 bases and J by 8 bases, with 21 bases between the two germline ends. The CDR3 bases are TGTGCCAGCTCACCAGAGGGCGGGGGTACAGTGTTCGGCTACACCTTC. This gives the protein CASSPEGGGTVFGYTF.

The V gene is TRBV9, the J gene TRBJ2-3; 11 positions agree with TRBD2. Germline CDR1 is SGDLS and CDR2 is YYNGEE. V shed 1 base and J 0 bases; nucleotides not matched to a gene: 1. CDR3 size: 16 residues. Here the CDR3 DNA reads TGTGCCAGCAGCGTACGACTAGCGGGGAGCACAGATACGCAGTATTTT. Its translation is CASSVRLAGSTDTQYF.

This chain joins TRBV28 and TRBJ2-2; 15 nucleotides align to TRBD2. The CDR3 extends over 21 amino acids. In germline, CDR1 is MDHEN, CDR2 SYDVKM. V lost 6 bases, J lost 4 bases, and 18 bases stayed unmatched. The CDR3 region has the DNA TGTGCCAGCAGCCCCGGACAGTGGACTAGCGGGGGGGCCCGGGGCACCGGGGAGCTGTTTTTT. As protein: CASSPGQWTSGGARGTGELFF.

CDR3 sequence (DNA): TGTGCCAGCAGTTTACGAGGGCAGTGGAATGGCTACACCTTC. It translates to CASSLRGQWNGYTF. This chain uses TRBV28 with TRBJ1-2, with D unresolved. CDR1 and CDR2 from the germline V gene are MDHEN and SYDVKM. V dropped 2 bases and J dropped 6 bases, with 13 bases sitting between them. The CDR3 has 14 amino acids.

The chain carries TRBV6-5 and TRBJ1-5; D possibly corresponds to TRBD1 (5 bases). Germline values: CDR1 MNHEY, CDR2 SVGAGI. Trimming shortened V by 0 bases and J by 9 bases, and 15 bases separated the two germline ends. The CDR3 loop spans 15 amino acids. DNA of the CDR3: TGTGCCAGCAGTTACTCGAACGCGGGGGGTCCGCCCCAGCATTTT. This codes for CASSYSNAGGPPQHF.

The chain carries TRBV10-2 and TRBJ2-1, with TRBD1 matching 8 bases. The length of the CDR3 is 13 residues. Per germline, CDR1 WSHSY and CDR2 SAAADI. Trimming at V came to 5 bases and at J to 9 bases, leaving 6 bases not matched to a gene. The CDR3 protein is CASSQGQAREQFF. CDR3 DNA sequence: TGCGCCAGCAGTCAGGGACAGGCCCGTGAGCAGTTCTTC.

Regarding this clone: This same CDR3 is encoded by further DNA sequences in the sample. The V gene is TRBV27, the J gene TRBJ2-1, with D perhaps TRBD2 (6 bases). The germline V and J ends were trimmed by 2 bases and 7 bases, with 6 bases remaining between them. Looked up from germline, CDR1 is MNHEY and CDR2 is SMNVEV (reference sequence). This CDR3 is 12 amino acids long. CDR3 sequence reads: CASSLGGNEQFF. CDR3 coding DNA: TGTGCCAGCAGTTTAGGAGGGAATGAGCAGTTCTTC.

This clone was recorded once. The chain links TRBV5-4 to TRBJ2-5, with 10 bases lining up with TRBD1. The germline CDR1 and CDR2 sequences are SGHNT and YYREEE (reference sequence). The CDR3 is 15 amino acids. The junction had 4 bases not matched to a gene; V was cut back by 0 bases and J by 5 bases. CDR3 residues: CASSLGQGAGETQYF. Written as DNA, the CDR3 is TGTGCCAGCAGCTTGGGACAGGGGGCCGGGGAGACCCAGTACTTC.

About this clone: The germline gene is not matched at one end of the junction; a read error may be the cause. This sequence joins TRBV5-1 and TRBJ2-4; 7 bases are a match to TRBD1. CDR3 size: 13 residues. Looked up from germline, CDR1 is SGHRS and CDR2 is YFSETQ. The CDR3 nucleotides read TGCGCCAGCAGCTTGGGACCCGGGACAGCTAGGGACTTC. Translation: CASSLGPGTARDF.

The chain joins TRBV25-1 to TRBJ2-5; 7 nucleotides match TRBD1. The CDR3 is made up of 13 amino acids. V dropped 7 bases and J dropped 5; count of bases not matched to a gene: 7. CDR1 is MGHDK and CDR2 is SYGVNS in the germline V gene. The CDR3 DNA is TGTGCCAGCAACGACAGGGAGTGGGAGACCCAGTACTTC. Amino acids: CASNDREWETQYF.

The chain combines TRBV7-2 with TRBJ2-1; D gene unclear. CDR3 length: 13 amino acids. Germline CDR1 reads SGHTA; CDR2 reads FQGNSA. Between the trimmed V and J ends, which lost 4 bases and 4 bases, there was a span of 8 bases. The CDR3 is CASSSTRYNEQFF. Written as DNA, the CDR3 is TGTGCCAGCAGCTCGACGAGGTACAATGAGCAGTTCTTC.

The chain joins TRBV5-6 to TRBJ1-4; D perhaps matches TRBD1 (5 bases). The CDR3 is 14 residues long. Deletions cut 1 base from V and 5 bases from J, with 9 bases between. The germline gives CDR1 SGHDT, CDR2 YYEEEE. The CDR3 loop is CASSLTGGNEKLFF. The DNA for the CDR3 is TGTGCCAGCAGCTTGACAGGTGGAAATGAAAAACTGTTTTTT.

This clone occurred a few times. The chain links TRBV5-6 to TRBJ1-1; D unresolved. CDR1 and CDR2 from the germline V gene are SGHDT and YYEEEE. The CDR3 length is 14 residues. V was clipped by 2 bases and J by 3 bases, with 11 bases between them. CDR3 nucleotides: TGTGCCAGCAGCTTAACGGAACGGGACACTGAAGCTTTCTTT. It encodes CASSLTERDTEAFF. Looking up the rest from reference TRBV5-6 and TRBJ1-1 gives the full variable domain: DAGVTQSPTHLIKTRGQQVTLRCSPKSGHDTVSWYQQALGQGPQFIFQYYEEEERQRGNFPDRFSGHQFPNYSSELNVNALLLGDSALYLCASSLTERDTEAFFGQGTRLTVV.

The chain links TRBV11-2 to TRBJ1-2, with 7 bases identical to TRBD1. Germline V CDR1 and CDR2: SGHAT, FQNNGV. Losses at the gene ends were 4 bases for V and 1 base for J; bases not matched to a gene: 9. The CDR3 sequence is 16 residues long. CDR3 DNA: TGTGCCAGCAGCTCCGAGACAGGGAGCATTAACTATGGCTACACCTTC. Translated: CASSSETGSINYGYTF.

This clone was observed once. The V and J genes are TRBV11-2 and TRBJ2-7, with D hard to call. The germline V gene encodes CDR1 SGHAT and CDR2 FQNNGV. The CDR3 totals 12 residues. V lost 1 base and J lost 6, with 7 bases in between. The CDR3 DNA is TGTGCCAGCAGCTTAGGTCCTAGCGAGCAGTACGTC. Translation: CASSLGPSEQYV.

CDR3 sequence (DNA): TGCGCCACCCGACTAGTCTTATTACGAGAGACCCAGTACTTC. This encodes CATRLVLLRETQYF. The chain recombines TRBV5-1 with TRBJ2-5, with TRBD2 as a possible D gene (6 bases). V was pared by 9 bases and J by 4 bases, with 19 bases between. This CDR3 spans 14 amino acids. Germline V gene data show CDR1 as SGHRS and CDR2 as YFSETQ.

CDR3 in DNA: TGCGCCAGCAGCCCATACCATAGAGACGGGAACAATGAGCAGTTCTTC. This encodes CASSPYHRDGNNEQFF. The V and J genes are TRBV4-1 and TRBJ2-1; D is possibly TRBD2 (5 bases). Looked up from germline, CDR1 is MGHRA and CDR2 is YSYEKL. The V end lost 4 bases, the J end lost 5 bases, and 18 bases lay between the germline ends. This CDR3 contains 16 residues.

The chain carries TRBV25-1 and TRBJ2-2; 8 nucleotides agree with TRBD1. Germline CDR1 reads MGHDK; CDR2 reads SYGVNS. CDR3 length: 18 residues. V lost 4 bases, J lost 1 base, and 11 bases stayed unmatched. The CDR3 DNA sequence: TGTGCCAGCAGTGCCATGACAGGGGAGGTGGGGAACACCGGGGAGCTGTTTTTT. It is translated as CASSAMTGEVGNTGELFF.